The 27 T cell receptor beta chains presented below share a single source sample, sequenced in a study of T cell responses to AZD1222 COVID-19 vaccine. TCRdb's copy holds only in-frame clones and misses some; the assay was immunoSEQ multiplex PCR. Altogether tens of thousands of clones are present, roughly 80% being singletons, with the ten largest covering around 3%. The sample consisted of peripheral blood, taken on day 0 of AZD1222 vaccination. Receptors were obtained from an adult in good health.

By share, this clone counts as medium-sized (0.01 to 0.1%). The chain combines TRBV5-1 with TRBJ2-7, with 7 positions matching TRBD1. The length of the CDR3 is 14 residues. The germline CDR1 and CDR2 sequences are SGHRS and YFSETQ. J gave up 2 bases and V 6 bases, and 8 bases lay outside the gene matches. The CDR3: CASKDRDKAYEQYF. CDR3 coding DNA: TGCGCCAGCAAAGACAGGGACAAAGCCTACGAGCAGTACTTC. Drawing the rest from reference TRBV5-1 and TRBJ2-7, the complete variable domain is KAGVTQTPRYLIKTRGQQVTLSCSPISGHRSVSWYQQTPGQGLQFLFEYFSETQRNKGNFPGRFSGRQFSNSRSEMNVSTLELGDSALYLCASKDRDKAYEQYFGPGTRLTVT.

The gene calls are TRBV7-3 and TRBJ2-5; D is possibly TRBD2 (6 bases). Germline values: CDR1 SGHTA, CDR2 FQGTGA. The V end was cut by 6 bases, the J end by 5 bases, with 19 bases between. This CDR3 spans 15 amino acids. CDR3 sequence reads: CASSFLGGVEETQYF. The DNA for the CDR3 is TGTGCCAGCAGTTTCCTCGGCGGGGTAGAGGAGACCCAGTACTTC.

The rearrangement joins TRBV20-1 to TRBJ2-1, with D unclear. Germline V CDR1 and CDR2: DFQATT, SNEGSKA (reference sequence). The CDR3 runs to 11 residues. Trimming removed 5 bases at V and 6 bases at J, with 8 bases between. This chain's CDR3 is CSAFVSNEQFF. The CDR3 bases are TGCAGTGCTTTCGTGAGCAATGAGCAGTTCTTC.

The chain couples TRBV7-2 to TRBJ1-2; 12 nucleotides line up with TRBD1. Germline CDR1 is SGHTA and CDR2 is FQGNSA. The CDR3 covers 15 residues. The J segment lost 8 bases and the V segment lost 5 bases, leaving 9 bases of the junction unmatched. The CDR3 loop is CASSKDRDRGPGYTF. CDR3 nucleotides: TGTGCCAGCAGCAAGGATAGGGACAGGGGGCCGGGCTACACCTTC.

This clone was found a few times. The chain recombines TRBV19 with TRBJ1-2; D is undetermined. Trimming left V 5 bases short and J 2 bases short, with 6 bases between. The CDR3 totals 12 residues. Germline V gene lookup returns CDR1 LNHDA and CDR2 SQIVND (reference sequence). The CDR3: CASSLPNYGYTF. CDR3 sequence (DNA): TGTGCCAGTAGTTTGCCAAACTATGGCTACACCTTC. The full variable domain, with the rest looked up from reference TRBV19 and TRBJ1-2, is DGGITQSPKYLFRKEGQNVTLSCEQNLNHDAMYWYRQDPGQGLRLIYYSQIVNDFQKGDIAEGYSVSREKKESFPLTVTSAQKNPTAFYLCASSLPNYGYTFGSGTRLTVV.

The CDR3 sequence is CASSAAGGSDNEQFF. The CDR3 coding sequence is TGTGCCAGCAGTGCTGCTGGCGGGTCCGACAATGAGCAGTTCTTC. This chain links TRBV2 with TRBJ2-1; D possibly corresponds to TRBD2 (5 bases). From germline, CDR1 is SNHLY and CDR2 FYNNEI. V lost 4 bases and J 5 bases, leaving 15 bases between the germline ends. The CDR3 sequence is 15 residues long.

This rearrangement joins TRBV30 to TRBJ2-1; 9 bases are shared with TRBD2. The ends lost 8 bases at V and 6 bases at J; junction bases unmatched: 8. Germline assignment: CDR1 GTSNPN and CDR2 SVGIG (reference sequence). The CDR3 covers 13 residues. The CDR3 reads CAAKRGESNEQFF. In DNA, the CDR3 is TGTGCCGCTAAGCGGGGGGAAAGCAATGAGCAGTTCTTC.

This chain joins TRBV5-6 and TRBJ2-7; D unresolved. V was pared by 5 bases and J by 2 bases, with 8 bases between. Germline assignment: CDR1 SGHDT and CDR2 YYEEEE. The length of the CDR3 is 12 residues. The CDR3 DNA reads TGTGCCAGCAGAGCAGGCGCCTACGAGCAGTACTTC. The encoded protein is CASRAGAYEQYF.

The CDR3 DNA reads TGTGCCAGCAGCTTGGGTCCCAGGGGGCAGGAGACCCAGTACTTC. Translating gives CASSLGPRGQETQYF. V usage is TRBV5-4 and J usage is TRBJ2-5; 8 bases align to TRBD1. V shed 0 bases and J 5 bases; nucleotides not matched to a gene: 6. The CDR3 runs 15 residues. Germline V lookup: CDR1 SGHNT, CDR2 YYREEE (reference sequence).

V usage is TRBV11-1 and J usage is TRBJ1-4, with 7 bases that match TRBD1. CDR3 length: 14 amino acids. Unmatched junction bases numbered 5, after V lost 5 bases and J lost 5 bases. The germline gives CDR1 SGHAT, CDR2 FQDESV (reference sequence). The DNA for the CDR3 is TGTGCCAGCAGCCCGGACAGGACAAATGAAAAACTGTTTTTT. This codes for CASSPDRTNEKLFF.

This rearrangement joins TRBV18 to TRBJ2-3, with D possibly being TRBD2 (6 bases). CDR1 KGHSH and CDR2 LQKENI come from the germline V gene. This CDR3 comprises 17 residues. Deletions cut 3 bases from V and 4 bases from J, with 20 bases between. The CDR3 sequence: CASSPPGVVHAADTQYF. The CDR3 DNA follows: TGTGCCAGCTCACCGCCGGGGGTGGTACATGCTGCAGATACGCAGTATTTT.

The chain combines TRBV15 with TRBJ2-1; no clear D. Germline CDR1 and CDR2: LNHNV and YYDKDF (reference sequence). The CDR3 is 16 residues long. V lost 1 base to trimming and J lost 0 bases, with 10 bases between them. The CDR3 DNA reads as TGTGCCACCAGCAGAGCTGACTGGAGCTCCTACAATGAGCAGTTCTTC. Its protein product is CATSRADWSSYNEQFF.

The CDR3 coding sequence is TGTGCCACCAAGGACCGAAGGGAGACCCAGTACTTC. Protein product: CATKDRRETQYF. The genes are TRBV27 and TRBJ2-5; D unresolved. The length of the CDR3 is 12 residues. Per germline, CDR1 MNHEY and CDR2 SMNVEV (reference sequence). V was clipped by 10 bases and J by 5 bases, with 14 bases between them.

The table lists this clone with a count of one. J is TRBJ1-1 and V is TRBV25-1, with TRBD1 matching 9 bases. V was pared by 4 bases and J by 0 bases, with 6 bases of the junction left unmatched. The CDR3 is made up of 16 amino acids. Germline values: CDR1 MGHDK, CDR2 SYGVNS. The CDR3 sequence: CASSAPGQGVNTEAFF. The CDR3, as DNA: TGTGCCAGCAGTGCGCCGGGACAGGGAGTGAACACTGAAGCTTTCTTT.

The V call is TRBV4-2, the J call TRBJ2-5; D may be TRBD2 (5 bases). The CDR3 length is 17 residues. Trimming pared 1 base from V and 5 bases from J, leaving 20 bases between. Looked up from germline, CDR1 is LGHNA and CDR2 is YNFKEQ. CDR3 sequence: CASSQGGRLAGGETQYF. CDR3 nucleotides: TGTGCCAGCAGCCAAGGTGGGCGACTGGCGGGTGGGGAGACCCAGTACTTC.

This chain joins TRBV5-1 and TRBJ2-1; 10 bases map to TRBD1. The CDR3 loop spans 18 amino acids. Unmatched junction bases numbered 9, after V lost 1 base and J lost 2 bases. Germline values: CDR1 SGHRS, CDR2 YFSETQ. The CDR3 loop is CASSLSGTGVKPYNEQFF. CDR3 sequence (DNA): TGCGCCAGCAGCTTGTCCGGGACAGGGGTGAAGCCCTACAATGAGCAGTTCTTC.

The chain has TRBV3-1 (or the pseudogene TRBV3-2) and TRBJ1-3, with a possible D match to TRBD1 (6 bases). Germline-derived CDR1 and CDR2 are LGHDT and YNNKEL (reference sequence). The V end lost 3 bases, the J end lost 4 bases, and 13 bases lay between the germline ends. The CDR3 totals 15 residues. CDR3 residues: CASSHGTFRGNTIYF. The CDR3 bases are TGTGCCAGCAGCCATGGGACATTCCGGGGAAACACCATATATTTT.

This chain uses TRBV5-1 with TRBJ1-1; D remains unclear. From germline, CDR1 is SGHRS and CDR2 YFSETQ. The CDR3 loop spans 14 amino acids. The V gene lost 0 bases and the J gene lost 10 bases, with 16 bases spanning the gap. The CDR3: CASSLAIEAPGAFF. The CDR3 nucleotides read TGCGCCAGCAGCTTGGCCATAGAAGCCCCCGGAGCTTTCTTT.

V is TRBV2 and J is TRBJ1-1; 9 positions agree with TRBD1. CDR3 length equals 14 residues. Germline CDR1 is SNHLY and CDR2 is FYNNEI. The V segment lost 6 bases and the J segment 5 bases; nucleotides outside the gene matches: 7. The CDR3 reads CASRNRGRVTEAFF. CDR3 in DNA: TGTGCCAGCAGGAACAGGGGGCGGGTTACTGAAGCTTTCTTT.

This chain connects TRBV6-1 to TRBJ2-1; D is perhaps TRBD1 (6 bases). The CDR3 contains 15 residues. V lost 2 bases and J 2 bases, leaving 10 bases between the germline ends. Germline V gene data show CDR1 as MNHNS and CDR2 as SASEGT. As DNA, the CDR3 is TGTGCCAGCAGTGAACAGGGGCTAGCCTACAATGAGCAGTTCTTC. Protein: CASSEQGLAYNEQFF.

The chain carries TRBV18 and TRBJ2-1; a weak D match, TRBD1 (5 bases). CDR1 is KGHSH, CDR2 LQKENI, per germline. This CDR3 comprises 16 residues. Trimming pared 7 bases from V and 4 bases from J, leaving 20 bases between. CDR3 DNA sequence: TGTGCCAGCTTACCTGGTGACAGTCTCGGGTACAATGAGCAGTTCTTC. It translates to CASLPGDSLGYNEQFF.

The chain couples TRBV19 to TRBJ1-5; TRBD1 aligns across 8 bases. The V segment lost 10 bases and the J segment 1 base; nucleotides outside the gene matches: 6. The germline V gene has CDR1 LNHDA and CDR2 SQIVND (reference sequence). There are 14 residues in the CDR3. This CDR3 is CATRDRWSNQPQHF. The CDR3 nucleotides are TGTGCCACCCGGGACAGGTGGAGCAATCAGCCCCAGCATTTT.

The chain links TRBV3-1 (or the pseudogene TRBV3-2) to TRBJ2-7, with D perhaps matching TRBD2 (6 bases). This CDR3 has 12 residues. Germline values: CDR1 LGHDT, CDR2 YNNKEL (reference sequence). V lost 3 bases and J lost 7, with 10 bases in between. The CDR3 here is CASSQAGTEQYF. DNA for the CDR3: TGTGCCAGCAGCCAGGCTGGGACTGAGCAGTACTTC.

The chain joins TRBV11-2 to TRBJ1-3; the D gene is possibly TRBD1 (6 bases). Germline assignment: CDR1 SGHAT and CDR2 FQNNGV. Trimming removed 4 bases from V and 0 bases from J, with 10 bases in between. This CDR3 is built from 15 residues. DNA for the CDR3: TGTGCCAGCAGCTACGTAGGGGGCTCTGGAAACACCATATATTTT. Protein product: CASSYVGGSGNTIYF.

This chain uses TRBV29-1 with TRBJ2-6; TRBD1 agrees at 9 bases. The CDR3 is 15 amino acids. V was clipped by 6 bases and J by 0 bases; unmatched bases: 3. The germline V gene encodes CDR1 SQVTM and CDR2 ANQGSEA. The CDR3 loop reads CSVGTGRSGANVLTF. In DNA, the CDR3 is TGCAGCGTGGGGACAGGGCGCTCTGGGGCCAACGTCCTGACTTTC.

This clone appeared once. The gene calls are TRBV4-3 and TRBJ2-1; D is unclear. The CDR3 runs to 14 residues. Trimming took off 2 bases at V and 3 bases at J, with 8 bases between the two ends. Germline V gene lookup returns CDR1 LGHNA and CDR2 YSLEER. The CDR3 loop is CASSQQVNYNEQFF. The DNA of the CDR3 is TGCGCCAGCAGCCAACAGGTTAACTACAATGAGCAGTTCTTC.

This clone was detected only once. The V call is TRBV19, the J call TRBJ2-1, with no clear D. The CDR3 is 17 amino acids. V lost 6 bases and J lost 4, with 22 bases in between. Germline loops: CDR1 LNHDA, CDR2 SQIVND (reference sequence). The CDR3 reads CASSAIKRELGYNEQFF. In nucleotides, the CDR3 is TGTGCCAGTAGCGCGATAAAGCGCGAATTAGGGTACAATGAGCAGTTCTTC.